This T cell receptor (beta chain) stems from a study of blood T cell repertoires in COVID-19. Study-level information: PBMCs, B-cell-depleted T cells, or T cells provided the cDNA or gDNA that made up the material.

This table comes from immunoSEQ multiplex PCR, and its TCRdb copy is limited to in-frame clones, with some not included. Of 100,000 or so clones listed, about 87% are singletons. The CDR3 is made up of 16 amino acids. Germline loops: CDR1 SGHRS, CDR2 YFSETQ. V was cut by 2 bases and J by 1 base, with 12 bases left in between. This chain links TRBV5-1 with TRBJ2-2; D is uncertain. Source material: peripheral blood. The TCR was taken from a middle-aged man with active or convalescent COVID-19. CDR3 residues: CASSFGQVENTGELFF. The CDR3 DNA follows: TGCGCCAGCAGCTTTGGCCAGGTAGAGAACACCGGGGAGCTGTTTTTT.